This T cell receptor (beta chain) came from a study of blood T cell repertoires in COVID-19 (dated by TCRdb to the early 2020s). With respect to the entire study: Samples covering the acute and convalescent phases of COVID-19 were provided by collaborators in the United States, Italy and Spain. The prospective study material was composed of cDNA or gDNA derived from T cells, B-cell-depleted T cells, or PBMCs. Subjects who had been exposed to COVID-19, were actively infected with it, or had recovered from it provided the deeply sampled blood TCRbeta repertoires that made up the dataset. A freely available public database, intended as a resource for researchers studying the immune response to SARS-CoV-2, is where the repertoires were released. The samples were drawn from the first 160 participants of the ongoing ImmuneRACE study and from some 1,300 subjects provided by 6 global collaborators. Sample metadata almost always included a de-identified subject ID, COVID-19 status, age in years and sex. Where available, HLA class I and class II types were taken from metadata supplied by the sample provider and were not determined by assay-based typing. Study-level results and caveats: Clinical and demographic metadata were provided uncurated, with the amount varying by source and participant.

Collaborating institutions collected whole blood in K2EDTA tubes following their own protocols. For TCRbeta analysis, collaborator samples were shipped as frozen whole blood, as isolated PBMCs, or as DNA extracted from either sample type. Concerning this clone itself: Its antigen is still unknown. Base qualities are not at hand, and no much larger clone is one base apart.

There are 15 amino acids in the CDR3, from cysteine to phenylalanine inclusive. Only the CDR3 region is kept as DNA, spanning 45 bases read in frame from base 1. The germline V gene (reference sequence) provides CDR1 GTSNPN and CDR2 SVGIG. The junction carries 19 bases between V and J, which are trimmed by 3 bases and 8 bases respectively. The immunoSEQ Assay, a bias-controlled multiplex PCR, was used to amplify TCRbeta CDR3 regions from genomic DNA. The study's processing was this. The number of nucleated cells in each sample was estimated by amplification of reference gene primers within the assay. To quantify the absolute abundance of each unique TCRbeta CDR3 rearrangement, sequence reads were collapsed and filtered. For each sample, productive Simpson clonality was calculated as the square root of Simpson's diversity index across productive rearrangements. TCRdb carries this immuneACCESS record with in-frame sequences only. Its versions omit some clonotypes, under half of them owing to an unresolved V gene in the studies checked, with the rest unexplained. The V and J calls and clone size come from that table; D and trimming were worked out from the DNA. This sample gives about 670,000 clones in total; over 80% of them show up just once. Together, the top ten hold under 0.3% of the sample.

The origin of this receptor is a woman in her late teens or twenties with acute or convalescent COVID-19. The chain was built from TRBV30 and TRBJ1-4; TRBD1 is perhaps the D gene, given 6 matching bases. The sequencing input was peripheral blood. The CDR3 reads as follows: CAWSPRGGLGEKLFF. The DNA is TGTGCCTGGAGCCCTCGAGGGGGATTGGGGGAAAAACTGTTTTTT.